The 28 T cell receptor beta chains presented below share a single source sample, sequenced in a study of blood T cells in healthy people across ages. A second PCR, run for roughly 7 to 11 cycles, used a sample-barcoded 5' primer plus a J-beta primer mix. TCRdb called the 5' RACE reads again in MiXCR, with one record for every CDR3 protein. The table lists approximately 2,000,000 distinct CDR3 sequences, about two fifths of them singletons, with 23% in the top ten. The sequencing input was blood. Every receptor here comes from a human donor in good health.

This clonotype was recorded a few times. The chain's CDR3 is CASSQVLGGVNNEQFF. The CDR3, as DNA: TGCGCCAGCAGCCAAGTCCTAGGGGGGGTTAACAATGAGCAGTTCTTC. This chain connects TRBV4-3 to TRBJ2-1; a weak D match, TRBD2 (7 bases). The CDR3 is made up of 16 amino acids. Trimming removed 1 base from V and 5 bases from J, with 15 bases in between. In germline, CDR1 is LGHNA, CDR2 YSLEER.

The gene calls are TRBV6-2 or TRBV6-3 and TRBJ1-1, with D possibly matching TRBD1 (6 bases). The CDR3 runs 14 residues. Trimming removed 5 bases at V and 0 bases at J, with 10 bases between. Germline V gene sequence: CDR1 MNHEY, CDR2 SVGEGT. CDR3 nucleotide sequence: TGTGCCAGCAGTACGGACAGCATGAACACTGAAGCTTTCTTT. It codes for CASSTDSMNTEAFF.

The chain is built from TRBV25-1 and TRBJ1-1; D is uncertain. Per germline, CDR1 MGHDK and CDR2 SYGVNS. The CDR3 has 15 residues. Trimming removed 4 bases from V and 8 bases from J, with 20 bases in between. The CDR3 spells CASSGLQGLAGEAFF. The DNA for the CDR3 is TGTGCCAGCAGTGGACTCCAAGGGCTGGCTGGCGAAGCTTTCTTT. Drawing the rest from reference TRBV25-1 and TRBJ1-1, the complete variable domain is EADIYQTPRYLVIGTGKKITLECSQTMGHDKMYWYQQDPGMELHLIHYSYGVNSTEKGDLSSESTVSRIRTEHFPLTLESARPSHTSQYLCASSGLQGLAGEAFFGQGTRLTVV.

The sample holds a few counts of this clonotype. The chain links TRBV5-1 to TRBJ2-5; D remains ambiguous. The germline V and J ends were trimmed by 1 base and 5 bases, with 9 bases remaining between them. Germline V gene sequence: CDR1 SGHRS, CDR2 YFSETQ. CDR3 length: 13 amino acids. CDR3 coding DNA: TGCGCCAGCAGCTTGAACTATAGGGAGACCCAGTACTTC. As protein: CASSLNYRETQYF.

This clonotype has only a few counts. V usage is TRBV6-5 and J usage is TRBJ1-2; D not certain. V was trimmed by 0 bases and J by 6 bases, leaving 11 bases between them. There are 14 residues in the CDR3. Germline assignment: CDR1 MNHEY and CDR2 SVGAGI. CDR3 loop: CASSYSEGMDGYTF. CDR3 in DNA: TGTGCCAGCAGTTACTCAGAAGGGATGGATGGCTACACCTTC.

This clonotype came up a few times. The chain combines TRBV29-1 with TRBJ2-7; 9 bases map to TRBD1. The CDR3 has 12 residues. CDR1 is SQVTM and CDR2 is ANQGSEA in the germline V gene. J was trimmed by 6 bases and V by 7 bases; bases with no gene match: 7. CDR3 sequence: CSAGTGIVEQYF. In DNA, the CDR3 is TGCAGCGCCGGGACAGGGATCGTCGAGCAGTACTTC.

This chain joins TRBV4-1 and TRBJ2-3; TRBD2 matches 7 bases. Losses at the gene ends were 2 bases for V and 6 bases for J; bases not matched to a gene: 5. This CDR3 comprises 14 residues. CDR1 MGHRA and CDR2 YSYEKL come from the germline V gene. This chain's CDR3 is CASSQLLTSDTQYF. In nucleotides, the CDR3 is TGCGCCAGCAGCCAACTCCTGACTAGCGATACGCAGTATTTT.

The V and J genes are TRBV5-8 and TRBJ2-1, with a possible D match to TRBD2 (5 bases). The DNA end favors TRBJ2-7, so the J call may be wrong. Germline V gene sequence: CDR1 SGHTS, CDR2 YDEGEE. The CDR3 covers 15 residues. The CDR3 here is CASSFRGMTYNEQYF. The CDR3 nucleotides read TGTGCCAGCAGCTTCCGGGGAATGACATACAATGAGCAGTACTTC.

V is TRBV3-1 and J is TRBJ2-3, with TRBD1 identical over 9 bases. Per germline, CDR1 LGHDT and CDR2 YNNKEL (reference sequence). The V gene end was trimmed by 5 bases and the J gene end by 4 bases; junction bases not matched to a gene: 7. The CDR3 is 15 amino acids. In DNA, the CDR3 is TGTGCCAGCAGCTCGGGACAGGGAGGGGCAGATACGCAGTATTTT. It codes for CASSSGQGGADTQYF.

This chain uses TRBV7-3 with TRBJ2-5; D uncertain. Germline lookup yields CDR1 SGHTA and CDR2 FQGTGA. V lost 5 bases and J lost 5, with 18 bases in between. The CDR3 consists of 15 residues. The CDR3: CASSQLGMTGETQYF. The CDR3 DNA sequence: TGTGCCAGCAGCCAACTTGGGATGACTGGGGAGACCCAGTACTTC.

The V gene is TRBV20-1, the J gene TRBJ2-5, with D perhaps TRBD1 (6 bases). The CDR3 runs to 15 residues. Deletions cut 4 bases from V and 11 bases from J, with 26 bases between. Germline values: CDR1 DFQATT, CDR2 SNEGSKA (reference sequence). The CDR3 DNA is TGCAGTGCTAACAACAGGGCGAGCTCCTACAATGAGCAGTACTTC. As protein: CSANNRASSYNEQYF.

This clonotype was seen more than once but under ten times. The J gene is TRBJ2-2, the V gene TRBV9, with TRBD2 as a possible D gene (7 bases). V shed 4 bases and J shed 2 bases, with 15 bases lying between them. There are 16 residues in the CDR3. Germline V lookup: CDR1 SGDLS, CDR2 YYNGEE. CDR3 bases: TGTGCCAGCAGCCCCCCGGGGGGCTTAAACACCGGGGAGCTGTTTTTT. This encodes CASSPPGGLNTGELFF.

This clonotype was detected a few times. The CDR3 sequence is CASSSRGQHHGNYGYTF. The CDR3 DNA follows: TGTGCCAGCAGTTCAAGAGGACAGCACCACGGGAACTATGGCTACACCTTC. The V gene is TRBV12-3 or TRBV12-4, the J gene TRBJ1-2; TRBD1 is a possible D gene (6 bases). The V gene lost 4 bases and the J gene lost 2 bases, with 20 bases spanning the gap. CDR3 length: 17 residues.

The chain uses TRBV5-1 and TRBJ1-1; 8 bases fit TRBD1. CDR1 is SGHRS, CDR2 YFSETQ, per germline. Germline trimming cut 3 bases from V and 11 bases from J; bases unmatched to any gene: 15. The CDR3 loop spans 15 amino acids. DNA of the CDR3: TGCGCCAGCAGCTCCACCGGGACAGGACAAATTGTGGCTTTCTTT. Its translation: CASSSTGTGQIVAFF.

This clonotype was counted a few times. CDR3 in amino acids: CASRATSGGQETQYF. The CDR3 nucleotides read TGTGCCAGCAGAGCAACTAGCGGGGGACAAGAGACCCAGTACTTC. This chain connects TRBV3-1 to TRBJ2-5; TRBD2 matches 11 bases. The CDR3 length is 15 residues. Germline assignment: CDR1 LGHDT and CDR2 YNNKEL (reference sequence). The trim removed 6 bases at V and 2 bases at J, leaving 5 bases unmatched.

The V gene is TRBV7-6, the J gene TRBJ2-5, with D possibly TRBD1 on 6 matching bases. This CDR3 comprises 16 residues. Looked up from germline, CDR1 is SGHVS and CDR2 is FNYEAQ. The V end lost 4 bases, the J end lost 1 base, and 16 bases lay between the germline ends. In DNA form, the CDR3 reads TGTGCCAGCAGCTCCACAGGGAACCAGCCCCAAGAGACCCAGTACTTC. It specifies CASSSTGNQPQETQYF.

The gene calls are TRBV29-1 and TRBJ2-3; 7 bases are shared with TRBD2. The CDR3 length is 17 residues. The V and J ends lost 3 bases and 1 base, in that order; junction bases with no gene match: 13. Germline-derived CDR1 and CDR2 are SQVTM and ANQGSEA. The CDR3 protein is CSVDGGGGSGGTDTQYF. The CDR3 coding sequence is TGCAGCGTTGATGGGGGGGGAGGATCCGGGGGCACAGATACGCAGTATTTT.

The DNA for the CDR3 is TGCGCCAGCAGCCAAGAAATACGAGACTATAATTCACCCCTCCACTTT. Its translation: CASSQEIRDYNSPLHF. The V gene is TRBV4-3, the J gene TRBJ1-6; unclear D gene. CDR1 is LGHNA and CDR2 is YSLEER in the germline V gene. The CDR3 totals 16 residues. Deletions cut 0 bases from V and 3 bases from J, with 9 bases between.

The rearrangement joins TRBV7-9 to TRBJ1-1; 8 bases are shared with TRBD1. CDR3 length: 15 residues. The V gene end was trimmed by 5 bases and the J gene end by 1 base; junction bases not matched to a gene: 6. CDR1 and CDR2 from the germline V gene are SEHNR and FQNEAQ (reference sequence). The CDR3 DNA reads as TGTGCCAGCAGCGCGAGACAGGGGAAGAACACTGAAGCTTTCTTT. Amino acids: CASSARQGKNTEAFF.

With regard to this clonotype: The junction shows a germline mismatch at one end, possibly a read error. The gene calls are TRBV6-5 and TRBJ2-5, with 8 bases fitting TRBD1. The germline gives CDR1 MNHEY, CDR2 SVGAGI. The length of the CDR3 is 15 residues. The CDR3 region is CASSYDRGHQEAQYF. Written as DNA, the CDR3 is TGTGCCAGCAGTTACGACAGGGGTCACCAAGAGGCCCAGTACTTC.

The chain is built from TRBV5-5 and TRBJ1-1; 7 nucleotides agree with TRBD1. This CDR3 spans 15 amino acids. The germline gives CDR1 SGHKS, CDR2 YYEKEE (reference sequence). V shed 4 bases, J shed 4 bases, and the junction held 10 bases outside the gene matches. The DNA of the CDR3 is TGTGCCAGCAGCGGTAGACAGGGTCGGGGCACTGAAGCTTTCTTT. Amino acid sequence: CASSGRQGRGTEAFF. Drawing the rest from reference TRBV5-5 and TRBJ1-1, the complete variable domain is DAGVTQSPTHLIKTRGQQVTLRCSPISGHKSVSWYQQVLGQGPQFIFQYYEKEERGRGNFPDRFSARQFPNYSSELNVNALLLGDSALYLCASSGRQGRGTEAFFGQGTRLTVV.

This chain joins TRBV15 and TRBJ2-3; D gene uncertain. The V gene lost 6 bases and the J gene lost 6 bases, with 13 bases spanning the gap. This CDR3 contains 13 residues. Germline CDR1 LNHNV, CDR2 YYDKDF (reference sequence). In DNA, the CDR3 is TGTGCCACCAGTAAATCGGTGGGGGATACGCAGTATTTT. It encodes CATSKSVGDTQYF.

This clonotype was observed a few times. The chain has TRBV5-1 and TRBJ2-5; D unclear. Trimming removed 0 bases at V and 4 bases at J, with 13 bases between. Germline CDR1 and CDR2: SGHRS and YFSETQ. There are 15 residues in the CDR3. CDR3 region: CASSLEVPGGETQYF. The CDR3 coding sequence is TGCGCCAGCAGCTTGGAGGTACCCGGCGGAGAGACCCAGTACTTC.

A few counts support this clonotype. This CDR3 is CSASAPGEKLFF. In DNA, the CDR3 is TGCAGTGCTAGCGCCCCCGGTGAAAAACTGTTTTTT. The rearrangement joins TRBV20-1 to TRBJ1-4; no clear D. V dropped 3 bases and J dropped 7 bases, with 9 bases sitting between them. Germline V gives CDR1 DFQATT, CDR2 SNEGSKA (reference sequence). The CDR3 consists of 12 residues.

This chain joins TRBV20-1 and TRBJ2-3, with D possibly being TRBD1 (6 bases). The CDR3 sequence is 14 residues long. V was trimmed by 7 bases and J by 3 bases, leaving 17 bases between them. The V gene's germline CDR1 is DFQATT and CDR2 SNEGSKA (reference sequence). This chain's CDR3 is CSVGDRFGTDTQYF. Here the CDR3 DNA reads TGCAGTGTTGGCGACAGGTTTGGGACAGATACGCAGTATTTT.

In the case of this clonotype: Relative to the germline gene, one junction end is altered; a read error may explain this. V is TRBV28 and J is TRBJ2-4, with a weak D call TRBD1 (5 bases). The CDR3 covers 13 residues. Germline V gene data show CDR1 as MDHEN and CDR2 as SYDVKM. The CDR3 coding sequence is TGTACCAGCATAGGATCAGGGTGGGACATTCAGTACTTC. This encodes CTSIGSGWDIQYF.

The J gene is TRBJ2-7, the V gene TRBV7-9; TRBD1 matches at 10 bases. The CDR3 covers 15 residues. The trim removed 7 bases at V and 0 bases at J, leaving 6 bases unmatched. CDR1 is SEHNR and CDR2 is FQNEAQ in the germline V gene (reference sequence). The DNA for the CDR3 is TGTGCCAGCACCTGGGGGGACAGGGGCTCCTACGAGCAGTACTTC. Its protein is CASTWGDRGSYEQYF.

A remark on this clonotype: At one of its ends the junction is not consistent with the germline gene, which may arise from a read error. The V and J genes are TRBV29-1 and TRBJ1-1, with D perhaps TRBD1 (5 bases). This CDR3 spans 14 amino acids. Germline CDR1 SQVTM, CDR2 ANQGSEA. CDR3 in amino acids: CSVELWGVNTGAFF. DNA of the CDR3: TGCAGCGTTGAATTGTGGGGGGTGAACACTGGAGCTTTCTTT.